A selection of T cell receptor beta chains follows, all from one sample in a study of spatial heterogeneity in lung cancer. TCRdb passed the 5' RACE reads through MiXCR, listing each CDR3 protein once. The table records about 5,000 distinct CDR3 sequences, around 5.3% of them present only once. Sequenced material: normal lung tissue next to the tumor, taken at surgery. The receptors shown here come from a female donor with early-stage non-small cell lung cancer. Each CDR3 is given with its conserved first and last residue. The order of the fields is V gene, clone size, J gene, CDR3 protein. Not every row has a clone size; where given, it reads once, few, many or a size class.

TRBV6-5	medium-sized	TRBJ2-1	CASSIGLAGSYEQFF
TRBV20-1	many	TRBJ2-7	CSATRTGYDRYEQYF
TRBV20-1	medium-sized	TRBJ1-1	CSAGTGTIVNTEAFF
TRBV21-1	medium-sized	TRBJ1-5	CASSSKTGSNQPQHF
TRBV28	many	TRBJ1-2	CASSSRDKGYGYTF
TRBV10-3	many	TRBJ1-1	CAINQGIGTEAFF
TRBV28	.	TRBJ2-5	CASSLLLDSMETQYF
TRBV20-1	many	TRBJ2-5	CSARGGTNMGTQYF
TRBV20-1	few	TRBJ2-7	CSASWDREAHEQYF
TRBV6-1	many	TRBJ2-2	CASSPRGGKNTGELFF
TRBV6-5	medium-sized	TRBJ2-2	CASSSHLGGLNTGELFF
TRBV7-9	many	TRBJ1-5	CASSPGQGAQPQHF
TRBV3-1	medium-sized	TRBJ1-6	CASSQTGNNSPLHF
TRBV7-2	medium-sized	TRBJ2-3	CASSPGLASDTQYF
TRBV5-8	medium-sized	TRBJ1-1	CASTERTGAVTEAFF
TRBV7-9	medium-sized	TRBJ2-1	CASSLDINEQFF
TRBV7-7	few	TRBJ2-5	CASSLAGGRETQYF
TRBV21-1	many	TRBJ2-7	CASSKTDGGEQYF
TRBV6-6	many	TRBJ2-7	CASGGTSGSYEQYF
TRBV5-1	medium-sized	TRBJ1-1	CASSLDDRGGFTEAFF
TRBV7-2	many	TRBJ2-6	CASSLVVTGANVLTF
TRBV9	medium-sized	TRBJ2-3	CASSVAPADTQYF
TRBV4-2	.	TRBJ2-1	CASSQGEVTSGRGVQFF
TRBV6-6	medium-sized	TRBJ1-1	CASSTTDRGGVGRAFF
TRBV7-3	medium-sized	TRBJ2-3	CASSLGPGVDTDTQYF
TRBV29-1	medium-sized	TRBJ2-7	CSVEDRLAAPYEQYF
TRBV5-4	many	TRBJ2-1	CASSSGLGYEQFF
TRBV28	medium-sized	TRBJ2-5	CASSLGQLRQETQYF
TRBV9	many	TRBJ2-1	CASSPGSSEQFF
TRBV5-5	.	TRBJ1-4	CASTPGPGMNEKLFF
TRBV3-1	many	TRBJ2-3	CASSQAGSRILSSTDTQYF
TRBV6-1	medium-sized	TRBJ1-6	CASSESTVEPSPLHF
TRBV7-6	medium-sized	TRBJ2-1	CASSKRDRVSYNEQFF
TRBV30	many	TRBJ2-2	CAWSKRTGDPGELFF
TRBV29-1	medium-sized	TRBJ1-1	CSVEKSPNTEAFF
TRBV5-1	medium-sized	TRBJ2-3	CASSPGSEITDTQYF
TRBV14	many	TRBJ2-5	CASSQGRGLAGDLKETQYF
TRBV6-5	medium-sized	TRBJ2-5	CASSYSPSGPQETQYF